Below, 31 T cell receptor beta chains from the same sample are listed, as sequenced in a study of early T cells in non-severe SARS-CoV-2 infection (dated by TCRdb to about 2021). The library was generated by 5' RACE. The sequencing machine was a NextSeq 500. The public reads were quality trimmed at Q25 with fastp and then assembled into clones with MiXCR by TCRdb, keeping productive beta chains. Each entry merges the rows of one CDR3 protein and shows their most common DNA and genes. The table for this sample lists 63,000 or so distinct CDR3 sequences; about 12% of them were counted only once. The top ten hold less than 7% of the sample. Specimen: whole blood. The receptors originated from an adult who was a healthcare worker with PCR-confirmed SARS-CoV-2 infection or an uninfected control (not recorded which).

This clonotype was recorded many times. Here the CDR3 reads CASRSKAGYGYTF. In nucleotides, the CDR3 is TGTGCCAGCAGATCTAAGGCGGGGTATGGCTACACCTTC. The chain employs TRBV11-2 and TRBJ1-2; no clear D. Germline CDR1 SGHAT, CDR2 FQNNGV. This CDR3 spans 13 amino acids. Trimming took 6 bases from V and 5 from J, leaving 13 bases between them.

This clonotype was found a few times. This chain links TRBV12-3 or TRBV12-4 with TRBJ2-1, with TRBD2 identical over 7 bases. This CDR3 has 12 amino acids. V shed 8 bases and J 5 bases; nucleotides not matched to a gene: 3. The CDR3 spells CASGAGHNEQFF. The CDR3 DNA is TGTGCCAGCGGAGCGGGACACAATGAGCAGTTCTTC.

The CDR3 reads CASSHGQGADTQHF. In DNA form, the CDR3 reads TGTGCCAGCAGCCATGGACAGGGAGCCGACACCCAGCATTTT. The chain combines TRBV6-2 or TRBV6-3 with TRBJ1-5, with 8 bases aligning to TRBD1. V lost 6 bases, J lost 11 bases, and 12 bases stayed unmatched. CDR3 length: 14 amino acids. The germline CDR1 and CDR2 sequences are MNHEY and SVGEGT.

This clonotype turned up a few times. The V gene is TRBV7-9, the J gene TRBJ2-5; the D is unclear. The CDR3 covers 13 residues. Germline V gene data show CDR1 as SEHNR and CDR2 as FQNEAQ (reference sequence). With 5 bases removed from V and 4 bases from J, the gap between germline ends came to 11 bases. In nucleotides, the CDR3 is TGTGCCAGCAGCCCAAGAATTTCAGAGACCCAGTACTTC. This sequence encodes CASSPRISETQYF.

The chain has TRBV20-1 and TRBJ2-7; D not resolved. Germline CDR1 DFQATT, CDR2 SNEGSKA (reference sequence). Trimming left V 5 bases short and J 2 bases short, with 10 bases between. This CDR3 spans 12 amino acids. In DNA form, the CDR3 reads TGCAGTGCTCTTCGGGCCCCCTACGAGCAGTACTTC. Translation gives CSALRAPYEQYF.

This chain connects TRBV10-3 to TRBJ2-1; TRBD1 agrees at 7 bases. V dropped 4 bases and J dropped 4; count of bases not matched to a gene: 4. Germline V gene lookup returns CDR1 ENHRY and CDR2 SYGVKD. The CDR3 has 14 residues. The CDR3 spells CAISGQGDYNEQFF. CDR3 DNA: TGTGCCATCAGTGGGCAGGGGGATTACAATGAGCAGTTCTTC.

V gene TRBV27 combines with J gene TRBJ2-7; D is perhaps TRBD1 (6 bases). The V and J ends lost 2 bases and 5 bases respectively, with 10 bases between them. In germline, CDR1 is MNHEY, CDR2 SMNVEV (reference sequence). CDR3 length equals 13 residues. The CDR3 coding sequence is TGTGCCAGCAGTTTAAACTACAGGGACGAGCAGTACTTC. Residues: CASSLNYRDEQYF.

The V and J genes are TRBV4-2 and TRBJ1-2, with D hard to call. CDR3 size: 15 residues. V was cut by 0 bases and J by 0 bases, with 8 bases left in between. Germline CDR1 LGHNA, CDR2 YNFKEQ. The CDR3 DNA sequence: TGTGCCAGCAGCCAAGATACGGGAGCTAACTATGGCTACACCTTC. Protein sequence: CASSQDTGANYGYTF.

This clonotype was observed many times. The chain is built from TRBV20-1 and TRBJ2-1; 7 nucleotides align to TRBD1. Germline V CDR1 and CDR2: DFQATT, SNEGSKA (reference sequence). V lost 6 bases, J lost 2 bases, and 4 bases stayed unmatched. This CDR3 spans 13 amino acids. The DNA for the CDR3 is TGCAGTGCCGACAGGGACCCCTACAATGAGCAGTTCTTC. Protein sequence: CSADRDPYNEQFF.

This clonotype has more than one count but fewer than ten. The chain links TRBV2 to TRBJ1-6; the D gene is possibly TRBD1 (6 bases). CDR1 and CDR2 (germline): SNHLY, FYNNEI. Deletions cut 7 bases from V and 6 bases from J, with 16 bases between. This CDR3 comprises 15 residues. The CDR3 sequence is CASTRQAAGNSPLHF. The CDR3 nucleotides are TGTGCCAGCACTCGACAGGCCGCGGGTAATTCACCCCTCCACTTT.

The CDR3 bases are TGTGCCAGCAGTATCGACAGGGGCGAGCAGTTCTTC. Its protein product is CASSIDRGEQFF. The chain joins TRBV2 to TRBJ2-1, with 8 bases that match TRBD1. Per the germline V gene, CDR1 is SNHLY and CDR2 is FYNNEI. This CDR3 comprises 12 residues. V was clipped by 5 bases and J by 10 bases; unmatched bases: 4.

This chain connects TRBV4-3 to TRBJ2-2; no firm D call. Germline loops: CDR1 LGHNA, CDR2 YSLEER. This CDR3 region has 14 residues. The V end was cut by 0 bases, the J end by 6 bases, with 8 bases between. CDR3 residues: CASSQDPRAGELFF. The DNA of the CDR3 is TGCGCCAGCAGCCAAGACCCTAGGGCCGGGGAGCTGTTTTTT.

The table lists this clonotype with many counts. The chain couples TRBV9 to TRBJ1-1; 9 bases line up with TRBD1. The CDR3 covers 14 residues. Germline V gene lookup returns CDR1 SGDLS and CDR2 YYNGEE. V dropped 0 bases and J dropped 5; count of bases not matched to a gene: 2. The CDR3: CASSVDDRGTEAFF. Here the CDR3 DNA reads TGTGCCAGCAGCGTAGATGACAGGGGGACTGAAGCTTTCTTT.

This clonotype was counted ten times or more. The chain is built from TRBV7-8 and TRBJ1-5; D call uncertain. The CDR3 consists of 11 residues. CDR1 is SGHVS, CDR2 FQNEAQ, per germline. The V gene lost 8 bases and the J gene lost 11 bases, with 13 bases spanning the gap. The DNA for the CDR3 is TGTGCCAGCGCTTTGACCGAAGCCCAGCATTTT. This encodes CASALTEAQHF.

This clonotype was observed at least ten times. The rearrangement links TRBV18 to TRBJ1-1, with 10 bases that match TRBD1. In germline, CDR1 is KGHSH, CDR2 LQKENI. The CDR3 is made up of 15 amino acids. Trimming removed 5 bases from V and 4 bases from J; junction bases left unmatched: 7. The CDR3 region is CASSYRDRGITEAFF. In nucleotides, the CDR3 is TGTGCCAGCTCATACCGGGACAGGGGCATCACTGAAGCTTTCTTT.

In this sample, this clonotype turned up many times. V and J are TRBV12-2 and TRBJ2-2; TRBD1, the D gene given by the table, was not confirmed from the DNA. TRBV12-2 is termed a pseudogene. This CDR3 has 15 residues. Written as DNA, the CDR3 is TGTGCAAGACACCCGCCGGGACAGGGGGCAGAGGAGCTGTTTTTT. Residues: CARHPPGQGAEELFF.

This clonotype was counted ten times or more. Here the CDR3 reads CASRGTGNTDTQYF. CDR3 DNA: TGTGCCAGCAGAGGGACAGGGAACACAGATACGCAGTATTTT. The chain combines TRBV27 with TRBJ2-3, with TRBD1 matching over 9 bases. V was pared by 6 bases and J by 2 bases, with 3 bases of the junction left unmatched. Germline V gene sequence: CDR1 MNHEY, CDR2 SMNVEV (reference sequence). The CDR3 sequence is 14 residues long.

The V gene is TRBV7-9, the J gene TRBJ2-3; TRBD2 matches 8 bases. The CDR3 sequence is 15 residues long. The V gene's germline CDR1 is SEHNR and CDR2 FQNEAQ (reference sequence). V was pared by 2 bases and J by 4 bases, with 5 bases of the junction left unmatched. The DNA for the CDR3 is TGTGCCAGCAGCTTACGCCGGGGGGGCTCAGATACGCAGTATTTT. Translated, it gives CASSLRRGGSDTQYF. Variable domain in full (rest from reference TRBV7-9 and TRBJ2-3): DTGVSQNPRHKITKRGQNVTFRCDPISEHNRLYWYRQTLGQGPEFLTYFQNEAQLEKSRLLSDRFSAERPKGSFSTLEIQRTEQGDSAMYLCASSLRRGGSDTQYFGPGTRLTVL.

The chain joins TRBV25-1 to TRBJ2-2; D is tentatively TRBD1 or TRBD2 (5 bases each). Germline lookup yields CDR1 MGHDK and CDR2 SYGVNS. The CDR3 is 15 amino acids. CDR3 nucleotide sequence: TGTGCAGTACGGGACGGACCAGCGAACACCGGGGAGCTGTTTTTT. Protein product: CAVRDGPANTGELFF. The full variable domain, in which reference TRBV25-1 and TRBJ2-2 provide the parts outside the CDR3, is EADIYQTPRYLVIGTGKKITLECSQTMGHDKMYWYQQDPGMELHLIHYSYGVNSTEKGDLSSESTVSRIRTEHFPLTLESARPSHTSQYLCAVRDGPANTGELFFGEGSRLTVL.

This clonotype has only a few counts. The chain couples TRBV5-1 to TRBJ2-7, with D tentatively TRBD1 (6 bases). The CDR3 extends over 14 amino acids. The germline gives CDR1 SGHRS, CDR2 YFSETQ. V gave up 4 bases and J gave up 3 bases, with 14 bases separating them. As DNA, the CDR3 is TGCGCCAGCAGCGGACGATCAGGGGACTACGAGCAGTACTTC. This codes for CASSGRSGDYEQYF.

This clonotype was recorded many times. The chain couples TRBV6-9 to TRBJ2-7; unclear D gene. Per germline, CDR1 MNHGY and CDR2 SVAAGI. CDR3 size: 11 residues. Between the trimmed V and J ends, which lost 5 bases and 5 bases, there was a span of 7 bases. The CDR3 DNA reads TGTGCCAGCAGTCGGGCAAACGAGCAGTACTTC. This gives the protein CASSRANEQYF.

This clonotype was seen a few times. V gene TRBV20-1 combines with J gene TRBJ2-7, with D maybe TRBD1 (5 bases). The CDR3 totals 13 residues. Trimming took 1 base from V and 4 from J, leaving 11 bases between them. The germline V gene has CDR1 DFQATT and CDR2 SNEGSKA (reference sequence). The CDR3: CSARVAGLYEQYF. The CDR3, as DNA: TGCAGTGCTAGAGTGGCAGGGCTGTACGAGCAGTACTTC.

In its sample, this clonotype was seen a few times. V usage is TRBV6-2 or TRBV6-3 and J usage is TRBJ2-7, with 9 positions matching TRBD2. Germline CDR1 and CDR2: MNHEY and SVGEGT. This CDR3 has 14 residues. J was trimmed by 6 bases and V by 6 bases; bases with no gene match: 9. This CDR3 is CASSSIAGVAEQYF. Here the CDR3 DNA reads TGTGCCAGCAGCTCGATAGCGGGAGTTGCCGAGCAGTACTTC.

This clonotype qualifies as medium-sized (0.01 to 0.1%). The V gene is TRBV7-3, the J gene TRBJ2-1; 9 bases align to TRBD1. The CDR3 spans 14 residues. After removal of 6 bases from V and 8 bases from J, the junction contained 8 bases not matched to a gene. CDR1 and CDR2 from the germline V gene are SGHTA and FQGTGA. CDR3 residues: CASRKGQGRDEQFF. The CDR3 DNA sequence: TGTGCCAGCAGGAAAGGACAGGGGCGGGATGAGCAGTTCTTC.

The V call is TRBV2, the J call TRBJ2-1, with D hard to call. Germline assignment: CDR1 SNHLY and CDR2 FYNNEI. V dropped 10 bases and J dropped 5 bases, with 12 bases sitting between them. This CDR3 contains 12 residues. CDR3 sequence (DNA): TGTGCCACATCGACGGTGAACAATGAGCAGTTCTTC. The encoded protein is CATSTVNNEQFF.

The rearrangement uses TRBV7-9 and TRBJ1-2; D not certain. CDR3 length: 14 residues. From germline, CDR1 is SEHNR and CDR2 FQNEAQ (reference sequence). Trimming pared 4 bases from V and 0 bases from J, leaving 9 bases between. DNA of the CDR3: TGTGCCAGCAGCTCCAGAGAGACTAACTATGGCTACACCTTC. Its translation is CASSSRETNYGYTF.

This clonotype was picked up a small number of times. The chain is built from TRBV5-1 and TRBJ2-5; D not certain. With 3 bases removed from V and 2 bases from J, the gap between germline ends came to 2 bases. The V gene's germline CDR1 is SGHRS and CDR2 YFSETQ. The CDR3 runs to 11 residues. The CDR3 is CASSSQETQYF. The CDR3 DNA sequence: TGCGCCAGCAGCTCGCAAGAGACCCAGTACTTC.

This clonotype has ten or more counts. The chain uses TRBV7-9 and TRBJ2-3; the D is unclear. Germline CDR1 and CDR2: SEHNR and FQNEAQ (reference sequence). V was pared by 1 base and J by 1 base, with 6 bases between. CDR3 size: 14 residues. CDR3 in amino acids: CASSLVVGTDTQYF. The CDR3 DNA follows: TGTGCCAGCAGCTTAGTGGTGGGCACAGATACGCAGTATTTT.

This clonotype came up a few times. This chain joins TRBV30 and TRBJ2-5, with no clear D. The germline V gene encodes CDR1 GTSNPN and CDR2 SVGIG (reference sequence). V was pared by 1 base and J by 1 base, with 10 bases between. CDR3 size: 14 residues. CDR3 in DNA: TGTGCCTGGAGTGGACTGACGGGCCAAGAGACCCAGTACTTC. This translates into CAWSGLTGQETQYF.

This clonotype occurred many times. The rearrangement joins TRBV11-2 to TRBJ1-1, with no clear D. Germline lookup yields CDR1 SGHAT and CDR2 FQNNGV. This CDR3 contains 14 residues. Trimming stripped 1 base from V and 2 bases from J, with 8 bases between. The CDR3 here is CASSLGYGNTEAFF. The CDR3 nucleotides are TGTGCCAGCAGCTTAGGTTACGGAAACACTGAAGCTTTCTTT. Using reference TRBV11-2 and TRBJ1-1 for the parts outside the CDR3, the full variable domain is EAGVAQSPRYKIIEKRQSVAFWCNPISGHATLYWYQQILGQGPKLLIQFQNNGVVDDSQLPKDRFSAERLKGVDSTLKIQPAKLEDSAVYLCASSLGYGNTEAFFGQGTRLTVV.

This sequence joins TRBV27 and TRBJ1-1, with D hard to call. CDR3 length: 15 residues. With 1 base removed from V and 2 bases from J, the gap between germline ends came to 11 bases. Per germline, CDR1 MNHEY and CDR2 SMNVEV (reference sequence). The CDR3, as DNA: TGTGCCAGCAGTTTATTAGCGGGGAGCAACACTGAAGCTTTCTTT. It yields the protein CASSLLAGSNTEAFF.